This T cell receptor beta chain was profiled in a study of CXCR3-negative and CXCR3-positive naive CD8 T cells. Cells classed as naive CD8+ T cells were CD45RO-CCR7+CD27+CD95-. Through 5' RACE with UMI labels, the TRB cDNA libraries were prepared. No DNA is given; TCRdb re-called the 5' RACE reads and lists each CDR3 protein once. Listed are approximately 83,000 distinct CDR3 sequences; approximately 1.4% falls within the top ten. The TCR sequence derives from a human donor in good health. Some clones in this sample may be carry-over from other donors' samples. The specimen sequenced was naive CXCR3- CD8+ T cells from blood. The subset is: CD45RO-CCR7+CD27+CD95- naive CD8+ T cells lacking CXCR3 (TNR3-).

CDR3 region: CSGLGGRDYEQYF. V is TRBV29-1 and J is TRBJ2-7; the D gene TCRdb calls, TRBD2, cannot be checked with no DNA. This CDR3 contains 13 residues. Germline CDR1 reads SQVTM; CDR2 reads ANQGSEA.